This T cell receptor (beta chain) was retrieved from a study of blood T cells in healthy people across ages. Combining a sample-barcoded 5' primer with a J-beta primer mix, a second PCR ran for about 6 to 12 cycles. TCRdb called the 5' RACE reads again in MiXCR, with one record for every CDR3 protein. The data hold about a million distinct CDR3 sequences, with under 40% observed a single time. Germline V gene sequence: CDR1 SGDLS, CDR2 YYNGEE. The CDR3 runs to 16 residues. Between the trimmed V and J ends, which lost 1 base and 0 bases, there was a span of 10 bases. The sample consisted of blood. The chain employs TRBV9 and TRBJ2-2; TRBD2 is a possible D gene (6 bases). The receptor was isolated from a man aged 18 to 30 in good health. CDR3 nucleotide sequence: TGTGCCAGCAGCGTACTCGGGGGTTCGAACACCGGGGAGCTGTTTTTT. It encodes CASSVLGGSNTGELFF.